This T cell receptor beta chain is drawn from a study of lymphopenia after photon versus proton radiotherapy. The table came from immunoSEQ multiplex PCR; TCRdb's copy has only in-frame clones and leaves some out. The sample shows 15,000 to 20,000 clones, approximately 90% of them seen only once. Broader study findings: Oligoclonal CD8+ Temra expansion after nadir drove photon patients' diversity drop. Authors raise, but do not show, better survival with proton therapy.

The table lists this clone with a count of one. No antigen is known for it. Germline loops: CDR1 SGHDN, CDR2 FVKESK. The junction had 10 bases not matched to a gene; V was cut back by 3 bases and J by 6 bases. The CDR3 runs 16 residues. This sequence was found in a man aged 65 to 79 with pancreatic cancer. The sequences come from peripheral blood, collected from a patient treated with proton-based radiotherapy. The gene calls are TRBV14 and TRBJ2-1; TRBD2 agrees at 8 bases. The CDR3 nucleotides are TGTGCCAGCAGCCAGGTAGCGGGACCTTTTGGCAATGAGCAGTTCTTC. Encoded protein: CASSQVAGPFGNEQFF.